The source of this TCR beta chain is a study of response to subunit inactivated influenza vaccine. General study points: Authors suggested seasonal influenza vaccinations each recruit few new T cells.

TCRdb called the RT-PCR reads again in MiXCR, with one record for every CDR3 protein. The repertoire consists of 530,000 or so distinct CDR3 sequences, with approximately 12% occurring once and the leading ten covering roughly a tenth. Germline CDR1 and CDR2: MNHEY and SMNVEV (reference sequence). V was shortened by 5 bases and J by 7 bases, with 18 bases between the two germline ends. This CDR3 is 15 amino acids long. Turning to this clonotype: Its matching antigen is unknown.

The chain employs TRBV27 and TRBJ2-1; possibly TRBD2 for D (5 bases). This TCR was recovered from a man aged 45-60 years who received an inactivated influenza vaccine. The sequencing here drew on PBMCs from blood, taken on the day of vaccination. The CDR3 reads CASSKLPAEVNEQFF. The CDR3 DNA is TGTGCCAGCAGTAAACTACCAGCGGAGGTAAATGAGCAGTTCTTC.